Listed here are 5 T cell receptor beta chains from one sample, sequenced in a study of OX40 agonist ivuxolimab in advanced cancers. TCRdb's table, derived via immunoSEQ multiplex PCR, lists solely in-frame clones and lacks some. The data contain around 68,000 clones, roughly 88% of them singletons. The sequencing used CD4+ or CD8+ T cells sorted from blood, collected in a trial of the OX40 agonist ivuxolimab. These receptors all come from an adult with an advanced solid tumor such as melanoma, head and neck, liver or kidney cancer.

The CDR3 spells CASSMGQGGIYGYTF. CDR3 sequence (DNA): TGTGCCAGCAGCATGGGACAGGGTGGGATCTATGGCTACACCTTC. The chain couples TRBV11-2 to TRBJ1-2; 9 bases match TRBD1. V lost 5 bases to trimming and J lost 4 bases; unmatched junction nucleotides: 8. This CDR3 comprises 15 residues. Looked up from germline, CDR1 is SGHAT and CDR2 is FQNNGV.

This clone was observed a handful of times. V is TRBV18 and J is TRBJ2-7; D may match TRBD1 or TRBD2 (5 bases each). V was cut by 5 bases and J by 0 bases, with 11 bases left in between. Germline V CDR1 and CDR2: KGHSH, LQKENI. The CDR3 runs 14 residues. The DNA of the CDR3 is TGTGCCAGCTCATCTAGGGACGGCTCCTACGAGCAGTACTTC. The encoded protein is CASSSRDGSYEQYF.

This clone came up once. The chain combines TRBV11-3 with TRBJ2-2; 8 bases are a match to TRBD1. V lost 5 bases, J lost 2 bases, and 4 bases stayed unmatched. Germline V CDR1 and CDR2: SGHNT, YENEEA. The CDR3 sequence is 15 residues long. The CDR3 loop is CASSPGQGNTGELFF. The CDR3 nucleotides read TGTGCCAGCAGCCCTGGACAGGGTAACACCGGGGAGCTGTTTTTT.

The chain uses TRBV6-5 and TRBJ1-2; D not certain. V dropped 4 bases and J dropped 3 bases, with 9 bases sitting between them. CDR3 length: 13 residues. Germline values: CDR1 MNHEY, CDR2 SVGAGI. The CDR3 spells CASSSDSYYGYTF. The CDR3 region has the DNA TGTGCCAGCAGTTCGGACTCGTACTATGGCTACACCTTC.

This chain connects TRBV5-1 to TRBJ1-4; the D gene is possibly TRBD1 (5 bases). Germline lookup yields CDR1 SGHRS and CDR2 YFSETQ. Trimming took 4 bases from V and 3 from J, leaving 16 bases between them. The CDR3 runs 16 residues. For the CDR3, the DNA is TGCGCCAGCAGCCCCAATCAGGGAACACCTAATGAAAAACTGTTTTTT. The encoded protein is CASSPNQGTPNEKLFF.